This TCR beta chain comes out of a study of cytomegalovirus exposure and HLA in healthy donors. PCR was performed using 60 Vbeta and 13 Jbeta primers. Measured with immunoSEQ multiplex PCR; TCRdb has only the in-frame clones, and not every one. Seen in this sample are approximately 190,000 clones; the ten most common clones hold roughly 0.74%. J lost 1 base, V lost 8 bases, and 9 bases had no gene match. This CDR3 has 15 residues. Germline loops: CDR1 SEHNR, CDR2 FQNEAQ (reference sequence). The chain carries TRBV7-9 and TRBJ2-3; TRBD2 agrees at 7 bases. The clonotype comes from a boy between 5 and 17 years old in good health and CMV-seronegative. The sequenced material came from PBMCs. The CDR3 DNA reads as TGTGCCAGCCCCTCACCAACTAGCGGCACAGATACGCAGTATTTT. Translating gives CASPSPTSGTDTQYF.